The rows below give T cell receptor beta chains drawn from one sample of a study of beta chain features in type 1 diabetes. This table comes from immunoSEQ multiplex PCR, and its TCRdb copy is limited to in-frame clones, with some not included. The sample has 300,000 to 450,000 clones; roughly 12% are singletons. Sequenced input: naive CD4+ T cells from blood. These receptors were taken from a woman aged 18-35 years with type 1 diabetes. Each CDR3 is given without its conserved first and last residue.

j_gene	v_gene	CDR3aa
TRBJ2-2	TRBV6-6	AGQQGYTGELF
TRBJ2-1	TRBV10-3	AISEPGQGPDNEQF
TRBJ2-7	TRBV12-5	ASGPQSLGLY
TRBJ2-1	TRBV23-1	ASSPPRLSGTSSYNEQF
TRBJ2-4	TRBV7-3	ASSTGGVGIQY
TRBJ2-7	TRBV4-3	ASSQGNEQY
TRBJ1-2	TRBV4-3	ASSQDARPGGLYGYT
TRBJ1-4	TRBV7-6	ASSRTGGSATNEKLF
TRBJ2-6	TRBV2	ASSEDTRPSGANVLT
TRBJ2-7	TRBV15	ATSAPGLATLEQY
TRBJ2-1	TRBV7-9	ASSLAYTKNNEQF
TRBJ2-7	TRBV7-9	ASSLEGQGGYEQY
TRBJ1-5	TRBV28	ASSFRTGIWADQPQH
TRBJ2-2	TRBV28	ASSSFTSGWYSGELF
TRBJ2-7	TRBV29-1	SVGPRGGLPYEQY
TRBJ2-1	TRBV9	ASSVGQRAGNEQF
TRBJ1-1	TRBV5-6	ASSVSSEAF
TRBJ2-5	TRBV7-9	ASSHSLAGRETQY
TRBJ2-2	TRBV2	ASSELTAGELF
TRBJ1-1	TRBV5-1	ASSTGTARQGGAF
TRBJ1-5	TRBV5-8	ASSLASGGLQPQH
TRBJ2-2	TRBV5-6	ASRTSGNTGELF
TRBJ1-5	TRBV5-6	ASSWGGKNYNQPQH
TRBJ1-2	TRBV7-9	ASSPEDYGYT
TRBJ1-5	TRBV19	ASSTTVHSNQPQH
TRBJ1-1	TRBV30	AWSSYTLVTEAF
TRBJ2-1	TRBV4-3	ASSQRQGGDNEQF
TRBJ2-7	TRBV28	ASMAASYEQY
TRBJ2-7	TRBV7-2	ASRAGGEQY
TRBJ2-7	TRBV2	ASRGDRSYEQY
TRBJ2-5	TRBV4-2	ASSQDTGTGGETQY
TRBJ2-5	TRBV6-5	ASSSRVRETQY
TRBJ2-4	TRBV7-2	ASSFFVRGLRNIQY
TRBJ1-1	TRBV19	ASSTQVNTEAF
TRBJ2-7	TRBV11-2	ASSLGGGSSYEQY
TRBJ1-1	TRBV13	ASSLGPGFATYTEAF
TRBJ2-7	TRBV9	ASSLAGVGEQY
TRBJ2-5	TRBV5-4	ASSWGEMETQY
TRBJ2-3	TRBV29-1	SVDSNTDTQY
TRBJ2-1	TRBV5-1	ASSKTGSDHEQF
TRBJ1-2	TRBV27	ASSSLGYGYT
TRBJ2-5	TRBV18	ASSPGSKETQY
TRBJ2-7	TRBV9	ASSVDGTRTYEQY
TRBJ1-2	TRBV19	ASTRRDSYGYT
TRBJ1-5	TRBV10-3	AISDSGQGNQPQH
TRBJ2-7	TRBV6-6	ASSRPDRGRNEQY
TRBJ1-2	TRBV6-6	ASKDRHNYGYT
TRBJ1-2	TRBV9	ASSVTGYGYT
TRBJ2-2	TRBV7-3	ASSDIYTGELF
TRBJ2-3	TRBV15	ATSRDPSGPTDTQY
TRBJ1-1	TRBV18	ASSLWTGNTEAF
TRBJ2-3	TRBV6-5	ASSQRTASAGTQY
TRBJ2-1	TRBV12-5	ASDRVNNSYNEQF
TRBJ1-4	TRBV30	AWTTGTGDEKLF
TRBJ1-1	TRBV5-4	ASSLDNLLVNTEAF
TRBJ2-3	TRBV7-9	ASSSLRGRATDTQY
TRBJ2-1	TRBV6-5	ASSSLSGVGNNEQF
TRBJ1-1	TRBV27	ASSLRTPGPTEAF
TRBJ2-7	TRBV28	ASSSPGQGAGLYEQY